This T cell receptor (beta chain) derives from a study of lymphopenia after photon versus proton radiotherapy. Germline V gene lookup returns CDR1 MNHEY and CDR2 SVGAGI. The CDR3 has 14 amino acids. The junction had 5 bases not matched to a gene; V was cut back by 4 bases and J by 5 bases. Sequenced by immunoSEQ multiplex PCR; TCRdb stores in-frame clones only, minus some. The sample holds about 35,000 clones, 80% to 95% seen once. Sequences were derived from peripheral blood, sampled from a patient treated with photon-based radiotherapy. The chain joins TRBV6-5 to TRBJ1-5; 7 nucleotides match TRBD1. The sequence came from a man in his sixties with cholangiocarcinoma. The CDR3 DNA reads as TGTGCCAGCAGTTCCCTAACAGGGGATCAGCCCCAGCATTTT. Translating it yields CASSSLTGDQPQHF.